Following are 28 T cell receptor beta chains from one sample sequenced in a study of T cells in Graves' hyperthyroidism and ophthalmopathy. Amplified TCR beta CDR3 regions derived from RNA transcripts. The study used the HTBI primer set for a first-round RT-PCR of the TCR CDR3. MiXCR, run by TCRdb on the multiplex PCR reads, gives a single entry per CDR3 protein. The sample carries around 600,000 distinct CDR3 sequences, 14% recorded once. Sequencing was carried out using blood. All receptors derive from a woman under 30 with Graves' ophthalmopathy.

In this sample, this clonotype turned up a few times. V is TRBV9 and J is TRBJ2-7; TRBD2 aligns across 8 bases. CDR1 is SGDLS and CDR2 is YYNGEE in the germline V gene. V lost 3 bases, J lost 3 bases, and 5 bases stayed unmatched. CDR3 length: 14 residues. The CDR3 bases are TGTGCCAGCAGCGAAGCGGGACTAGGCTACGAGCAGTACTTC. Protein product: CASSEAGLGYEQYF.

The sample holds a few counts of this clonotype. The chain joins TRBV19 to TRBJ2-3; 11 bases align to TRBD2. The V gene end was trimmed by 4 bases and the J gene end by 2 bases; junction bases not matched to a gene: 8. The V gene's germline CDR1 is LNHDA and CDR2 SQIVND (reference sequence). The CDR3 runs to 17 residues. The CDR3 nucleotides read TGTGCCAGTAGTAAGGACACTAGCGGGAGAACCACAGATACGCAGTATTTT. Translating gives CASSKDTSGRTTDTQYF.

There are many counts of this clonotype. The J gene is TRBJ2-1, the V gene TRBV27; 11 nucleotides agree with TRBD2. This CDR3 spans 16 amino acids. The trim removed 2 bases at V and 4 bases at J, leaving 4 bases unmatched. In germline, CDR1 is MNHEY, CDR2 SMNVEV (reference sequence). CDR3 sequence reads: CASSLVGLAVYNEQFF. In DNA, the CDR3 is TGTGCCAGCAGTTTAGTGGGACTAGCGGTATACAATGAGCAGTTCTTC.

The V call is TRBV4-2, the J call TRBJ2-1; either TRBD1 or TRBD2 may fit D (5 bases each). CDR1 is LGHNA, CDR2 YNFKEQ, per germline. CDR3 length: 16 amino acids. Trimming shortened V by 2 bases and J by 6 bases, and 17 bases separated the two germline ends. The CDR3 nucleotides are TGTGCCAGCAGCCAACCAGTGGCCCGGGGCGGCAATGAGCAGTTCTTC. Translation: CASSQPVARGGNEQFF.

V is TRBV20-1 and J is TRBJ1-5; D gene unclear. Looked up from germline, CDR1 is DFQATT and CDR2 is SNEGSKA (reference sequence). V gave up 1 base and J gave up 11 bases, with 12 bases separating them. The CDR3 consists of 12 residues. The DNA of the CDR3 is TGCAGTGCTAGAGGCCCAGTCGGGTCCCAGCATTTT. Translation: CSARGPVGSQHF.

This clonotype was seen ten or more times. The chain recombines TRBV20-1 with TRBJ2-1; TRBD2 might be the D (6 bases). There are 12 residues in the CDR3. The germline gives CDR1 DFQATT, CDR2 SNEGSKA (reference sequence). V was clipped by 6 bases and J by 2 bases, with 8 bases between them. As DNA, the CDR3 is TGCAGTGCAGCTAGCGCCTACAATGAGCAGTTCTTC. This codes for CSAASAYNEQFF.

The sample holds a few counts of this clonotype. The V gene is TRBV28, the J gene TRBJ2-7; the match to TRBD1 covers 8 bases. V lost 6 bases to trimming and J lost 0 bases; unmatched junction nucleotides: 10. CDR3 length: 16 amino acids. Looked up from germline, CDR1 is MDHEN and CDR2 is SYDVKM. The CDR3 here is CASRQGTGFGSYEQYF. The DNA for the CDR3 is TGTGCCAGCAGGCAAGGGACAGGATTCGGCTCCTACGAGCAGTACTTC.

The gene calls are TRBV28 and TRBJ2-2; D perhaps matches TRBD1 (6 bases). Germline V CDR1 and CDR2: MDHEN, SYDVKM. The CDR3 is 16 amino acids. V lost 3 bases, J lost 2 bases, and 13 bases lay in between. The DNA for the CDR3 is TGTGCCAGCAGTTTTCTCCGGGACACAAACACCGGGGAGCTGTTTTTT. This codes for CASSFLRDTNTGELFF.

This chain links TRBV19 with TRBJ2-3; D assignment may be TRBD1 or TRBD2 (5 bases each). This CDR3 is built from 15 residues. Germline V gene lookup returns CDR1 LNHDA and CDR2 SQIVND (reference sequence). V lost 1 base and J lost 2, with 10 bases in between. CDR3 bases: TGTGCCAGTAGTATAGTGGGGACCTCCACAGATACGCAGTATTTT. It specifies CASSIVGTSTDTQYF. The variable domain in full, completed from reference TRBV19 and TRBJ2-3, reads DGGITQSPKYLFRKEGQNVTLSCEQNLNHDAMYWYRQDPGQGLRLIYYSQIVNDFQKGDIAEGYSVSREKKESFPLTVTSAQKNPTAFYLCASSIVGTSTDTQYFGPGTRLTVL.

This clonotype showed up many times. The genes are TRBV2 and TRBJ1-5, with TRBD1 identical over 7 bases. V was pared by 6 bases and J by 2 bases, with 10 bases of the junction left unmatched. CDR1 and CDR2 (germline): SNHLY, FYNNEI. The CDR3 length is 16 residues. In nucleotides, the CDR3 is TGTGCCAGCAGCTTTACAGGGGACGATCGCAATCAGCCCCAGCATTTT. Amino acids: CASSFTGDDRNQPQHF.

This clonotype was seen only a few times. Compared with germline, one end of the junction differs, possibly owing to a read error. The chain carries TRBV7-9 and TRBJ1-1; D unclear. Germline CDR1 and CDR2: SEHNR and FQNEAQ (reference sequence). This CDR3 spans 13 amino acids. CDR3 amino acids: CASSPGPYPEASF. The DNA for the CDR3 is TGTGCCAGCAGCCCCGGACCTTACCCTGAAGCTTCCTTT.

This clonotype was found many times. V gene TRBV20-1 combines with J gene TRBJ2-1, with D perhaps matching TRBD2 (5 bases). The CDR3 is made up of 16 amino acids. V gave up 0 bases and J gave up 0 bases, with 12 bases separating them. Looked up from germline, CDR1 is DFQATT and CDR2 is SNEGSKA (reference sequence). The CDR3 here is CSARDPAGSSYNEQFF. CDR3 DNA: TGCAGTGCTAGAGATCCGGCGGGCAGCTCCTACAATGAGCAGTTCTTC.

The gene calls are TRBV20-1 and TRBJ2-1; the match to TRBD2 covers 9 bases. Germline values: CDR1 DFQATT, CDR2 SNEGSKA (reference sequence). Germline trimming cut 2 bases from V and 5 bases from J; bases unmatched to any gene: 10. The CDR3 is 16 amino acids. The chain's CDR3 is CSARPHLTSGNNEQFF. The CDR3 DNA is TGCAGTGCTAGACCACACTTGACTAGCGGCAACAATGAGCAGTTCTTC.

This clonotype was found many times. The genes are TRBV30 and TRBJ2-1, with 12 bases fitting TRBD2. Germline lookup yields CDR1 GTSNPN and CDR2 SVGIG (reference sequence). This CDR3 has 14 residues. The V gene end was trimmed by 5 bases and the J gene end by 6 bases; junction bases not matched to a gene: 5. The CDR3 sequence: CAWRLAGGPNEQFF. The CDR3 DNA sequence: TGTGCCTGGCGCCTAGCGGGAGGGCCCAATGAGCAGTTCTTC. The full variable domain, its missing parts supplied by reference TRBV30 and TRBJ2-1, is SQTIHQWPATLVQPVGSPLSLECTVEGTSNPNLYWYRQAAGRGLQLLFYSVGIGQISSEVPQNLSASRPQDRQFILSSKKLLLSDSGFYLCAWRLAGGPNEQFFGPGTRLTVL.

This clonotype was found many times. The chain joins TRBV7-2 to TRBJ2-6; D may be TRBD1 (7 bases). Germline V gene lookup returns CDR1 SGHTA and CDR2 FQGNSA. The CDR3 is 16 residues long. Deletions cut 4 bases from V and 0 bases from J, with 10 bases between. The CDR3 spells CASSSRGASGANVLTF. The DNA of the CDR3 is TGTGCCAGCAGCTCCAGGGGGGCCTCTGGGGCCAACGTCCTGACTTTC.

This sequence joins TRBV20-1 and TRBJ2-1; D unresolved. Germline CDR1 is DFQATT and CDR2 is SNEGSKA (reference sequence). The CDR3 has 17 residues. Trimming pared 3 bases from V and 4 bases from J, leaving 22 bases between. The CDR3 sequence is CSASDGYNLKRYNEQFF. The CDR3 DNA reads as TGCAGTGCTAGCGACGGATACAACCTAAAGAGATACAATGAGCAGTTCTTC.

This clonotype showed up many times. This chain uses TRBV7-8 with TRBJ2-1; 10 nucleotides agree with TRBD2. The ends lost 5 bases at V and 12 bases at J; junction bases unmatched: 13. Germline-derived CDR1 and CDR2 are SGHVS and FQNEAQ. The CDR3 runs to 15 residues. The CDR3 coding sequence is TGTGCCAGCAGCCCAGGGCCTAGCGGGAGTAGAACGCAGTTCTTC. Protein: CASSPGPSGSRTQFF.

This clonotype has a count of ten or more. The rearrangement uses TRBV19 and TRBJ1-1; a possible D gene is TRBD1 (5 bases). The V end was cut by 2 bases, the J end by 3 bases, with 10 bases between. CDR3 length: 14 residues. Per the germline V gene, CDR1 is LNHDA and CDR2 is SQIVND (reference sequence). CDR3 sequence: CASSIRGLDTEAFF. DNA for the CDR3: TGTGCCAGTAGTATACGGGGGTTGGACACTGAAGCTTTCTTT.

This clonotype was counted at least ten times. CDR3 sequence: CASSGTVGNQPQHF. CDR3 DNA sequence: TGTGCCAGCAGTGGGACAGTCGGAAATCAGCCCCAGCATTTT. This chain connects TRBV2 to TRBJ1-5; D possibly corresponds to TRBD1 (6 bases). Germline CDR1 is SNHLY and CDR2 is FYNNEI. This CDR3 contains 14 residues. The V end was cut by 4 bases, the J end by 4 bases, with 11 bases between. Drawing the rest from reference TRBV2 and TRBJ1-5, the complete variable domain is EPEVTQTPSHQVTQMGQEVILRCVPISNHLYFYWYRQILGQKVEFLVSFYNNEISEKSEIFDDQFSVERPDGSNFTLKIRSTKLEDSAMYFCASSGTVGNQPQHFGDGTRLSIL.

This clonotype was recorded at least ten times. This sequence joins TRBV7-2 and TRBJ2-1; possibly TRBD1 for D (6 bases). From germline, CDR1 is SGHTA and CDR2 FQGNSA. The CDR3 totals 16 residues. Trimming removed 6 bases at V and 6 bases at J, with 21 bases between. In nucleotides, the CDR3 is TGTGCCAGCAGACCCCGTGGGGGCGCTACTAGCAATGAGCAGTTCTTC. Translating gives CASRPRGGATSNEQFF.

This clonotype has just a few counts. The chain couples TRBV5-1 to TRBJ1-4, with 7 positions matching TRBD1. Looked up from germline, CDR1 is SGHRS and CDR2 is YFSETQ. V was pared by 3 bases and J by 6 bases, with 8 bases of the junction left unmatched. This CDR3 spans 15 amino acids. CDR3 in DNA: TGCGCCAGCAGCTCAGGGGGGGCAGGCTATGAAAAACTGTTTTTT. Its translation: CASSSGGAGYEKLFF.

Of note for this clonotype: Possible read error: a much larger clone is one base away. V usage is TRBV5-6 and J usage is TRBJ2-1; no firm D call. With the DNA end fitting TRBJ2-7 better, the J assignment may be wrong. The CDR3 has 15 amino acids. Germline CDR1 and CDR2: SGHDT and YYEEEE. CDR3 DNA: TGTGCCAGCAGCCGTGCGGTGAGCTCCTACAATGAGCAGTACTTC. It encodes CASSRAVSSYNEQYF.

A remark on this clonotype: A much larger clone differs from this one at a single base, so this may be a read error. V gene TRBV5-4 combines with J gene TRBJ2-1; D ambiguous. From germline, CDR1 is SGHNT and CDR2 YYREEE (reference sequence). The CDR3 runs 13 residues. The CDR3 DNA reads TGTGCCAACAGCTTCCGGTCTAGGCGCGAGCAGTTCTTC. Translating gives CANSFRSRREQFF.

This clonotype was picked up many times. The genes are TRBV11-2 and TRBJ2-7; TRBD2 is a possible D gene (6 bases). V was cut by 4 bases and J by 2 bases, with 18 bases left in between. The CDR3 is made up of 16 amino acids. CDR1 SGHAT and CDR2 FQNNGV come from the germline V gene. CDR3 bases: TGTGCCAGCAGCTCCCCCCGGGGTAGCGGAACCTACGAGCAGTACTTC. Its translation is CASSSPRGSGTYEQYF.

This clonotype occurred many times. The V and J genes are TRBV10-3 and TRBJ2-7, with D hard to call. Deletions cut 0 bases from V and 6 bases from J, with 9 bases between. The CDR3 sequence is 13 residues long. Germline assignment: CDR1 ENHRY and CDR2 SYGVKD. The CDR3 DNA reads TGTGCCATCAGTGAGTCCGTTACGGGCGAGCAGTACTTC. Its translation: CAISESVTGEQYF.

This clonotype was observed a few times. The CDR3 sequence is CASSDPGSIQETQYF. CDR3 DNA sequence: TGCGCCAGCAGCGATCCGGGCAGTATCCAAGAGACCCAGTACTTC. The gene calls are TRBV5-1 and TRBJ2-5; D not resolved. Trimming cost V 4 bases and J 1 base, with 14 bases left between them. Germline V gene sequence: CDR1 SGHRS, CDR2 YFSETQ. This CDR3 contains 15 residues.

The V call is TRBV9, the J call TRBJ2-7; 14 bases match TRBD2. This CDR3 is built from 15 residues. The V gene's germline CDR1 is SGDLS and CDR2 YYNGEE. J was trimmed by 9 bases and V by 4 bases; bases with no gene match: 9. The chain's CDR3 is CASSSGTSGRNGQYF. In nucleotides, the CDR3 is TGTGCCAGCAGCTCAGGGACTAGCGGGAGAAACGGGCAGTACTTC.

This clonotype was counted many times. The J gene is TRBJ2-1, the V gene TRBV28; D perhaps matches TRBD1 (5 bases). V was shortened by 1 base and J by 8 bases, with 12 bases between the two germline ends. The CDR3 consists of 14 residues. Germline V gene sequence: CDR1 MDHEN, CDR2 SYDVKM. The CDR3 is CASSLSGNVYEQFF. The CDR3 nucleotides read TGTGCCAGCAGTTTATCAGGGAATGTGTATGAGCAGTTCTTC.